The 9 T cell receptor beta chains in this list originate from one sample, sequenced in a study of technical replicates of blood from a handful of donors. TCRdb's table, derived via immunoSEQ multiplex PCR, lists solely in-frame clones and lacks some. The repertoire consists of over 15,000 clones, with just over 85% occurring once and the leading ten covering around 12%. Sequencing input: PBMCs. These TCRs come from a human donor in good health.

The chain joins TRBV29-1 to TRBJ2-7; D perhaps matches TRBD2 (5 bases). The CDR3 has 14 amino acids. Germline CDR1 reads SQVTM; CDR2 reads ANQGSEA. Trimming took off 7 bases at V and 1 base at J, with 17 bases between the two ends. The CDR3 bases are TGCAGCGCCTTGGGAGTTAAAGGGTCCTACGAGCAGTACTTC. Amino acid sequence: CSALGVKGSYEQYF.

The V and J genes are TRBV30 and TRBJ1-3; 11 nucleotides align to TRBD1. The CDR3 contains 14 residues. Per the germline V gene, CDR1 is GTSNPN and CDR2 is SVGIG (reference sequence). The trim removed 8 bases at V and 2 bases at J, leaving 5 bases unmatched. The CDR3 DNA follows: TGTGCCCGTCGGGACAGGGGGACTGGAAACACCATATATTTT. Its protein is CARRDRGTGNTIYF.

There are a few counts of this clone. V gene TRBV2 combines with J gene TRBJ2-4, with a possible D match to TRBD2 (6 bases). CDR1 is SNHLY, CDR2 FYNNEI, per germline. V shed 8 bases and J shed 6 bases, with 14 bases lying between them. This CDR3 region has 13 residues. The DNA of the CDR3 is TGTGCCAGCGGGGGGACTGTCGGAAACATTCAGTACTTC. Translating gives CASGGTVGNIQYF.

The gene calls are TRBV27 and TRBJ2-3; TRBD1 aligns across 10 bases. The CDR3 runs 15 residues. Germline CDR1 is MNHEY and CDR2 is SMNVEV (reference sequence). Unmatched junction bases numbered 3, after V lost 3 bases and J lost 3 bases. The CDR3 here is CASSFGTGATDTQYF. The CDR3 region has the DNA TGTGCCAGCAGTTTCGGGACAGGGGCTACAGATACGCAGTATTTT.

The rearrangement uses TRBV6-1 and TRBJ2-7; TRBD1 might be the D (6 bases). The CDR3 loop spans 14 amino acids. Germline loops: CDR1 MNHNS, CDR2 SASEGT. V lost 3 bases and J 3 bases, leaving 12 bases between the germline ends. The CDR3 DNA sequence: TGTGCCAGCAGTGAGTATGGACAGAACTACGAGCAGTACTTC. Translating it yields CASSEYGQNYEQYF.

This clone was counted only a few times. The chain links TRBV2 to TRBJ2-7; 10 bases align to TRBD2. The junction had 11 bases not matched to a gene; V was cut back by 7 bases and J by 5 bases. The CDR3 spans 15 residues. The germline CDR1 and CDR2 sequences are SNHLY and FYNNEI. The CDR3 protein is CASISSTSGMNEQYF. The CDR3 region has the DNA TGTGCCAGCATTTCGAGCACTAGCGGGATGAACGAGCAGTACTTC.

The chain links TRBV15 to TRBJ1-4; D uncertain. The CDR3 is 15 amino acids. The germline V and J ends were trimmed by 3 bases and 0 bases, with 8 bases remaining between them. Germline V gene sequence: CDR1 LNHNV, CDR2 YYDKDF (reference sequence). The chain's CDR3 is CATSRVGATNEKLFF. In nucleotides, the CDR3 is TGTGCCACCAGCAGGGTCGGAGCAACTAATGAAAAACTGTTTTTT.

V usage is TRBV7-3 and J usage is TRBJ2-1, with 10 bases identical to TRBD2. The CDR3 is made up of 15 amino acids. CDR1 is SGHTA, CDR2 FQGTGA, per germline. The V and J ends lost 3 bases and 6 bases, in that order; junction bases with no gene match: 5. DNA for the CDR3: TGTGCCAGCAGCTTCCTAGCGGGAGCTGGCAATGAGCAGTTCTTC. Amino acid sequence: CASSFLAGAGNEQFF. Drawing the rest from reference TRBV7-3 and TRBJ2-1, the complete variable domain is GAGVSQTPSNKVTEKGKYVELRCDPISGHTALYWYRQSLGQGPEFLIYFQGTGAADDSGLPNDRFFAVRPEGSVSTLKIQRTERGDSAVYLCASSFLAGAGNEQFFGPGTRLTVL.

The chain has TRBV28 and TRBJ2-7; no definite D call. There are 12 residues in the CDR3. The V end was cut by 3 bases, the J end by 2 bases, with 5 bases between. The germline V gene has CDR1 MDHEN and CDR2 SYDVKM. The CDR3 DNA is TGTGCCAGCAGTTTCGGTCCCTACGAGCAGTACTTC. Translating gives CASSFGPYEQYF.